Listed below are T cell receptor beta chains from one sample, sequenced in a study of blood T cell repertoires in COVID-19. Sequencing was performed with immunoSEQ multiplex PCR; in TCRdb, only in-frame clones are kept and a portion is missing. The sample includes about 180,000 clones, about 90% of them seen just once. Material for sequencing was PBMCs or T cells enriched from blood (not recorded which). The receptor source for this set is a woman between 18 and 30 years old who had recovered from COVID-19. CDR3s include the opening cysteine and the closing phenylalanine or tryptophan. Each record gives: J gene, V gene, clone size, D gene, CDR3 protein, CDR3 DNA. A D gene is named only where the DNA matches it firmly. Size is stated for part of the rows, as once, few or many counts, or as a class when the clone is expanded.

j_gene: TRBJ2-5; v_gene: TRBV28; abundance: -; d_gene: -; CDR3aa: CASSPPLGAGGQETQYF; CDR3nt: TGTGCCAGCAGCCCACCTTTGGGAGCGGGCGGGCAAGAGACCCAGTACTTC
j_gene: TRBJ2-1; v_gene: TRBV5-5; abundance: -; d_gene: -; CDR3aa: CASSARDSVPEQFF; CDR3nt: TGTGCCAGCAGCGCCCGGGACTCCGTGCCGGAGCAGTTCTTC
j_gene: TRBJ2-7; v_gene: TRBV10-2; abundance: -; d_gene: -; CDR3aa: CASMERTAAAEQYF; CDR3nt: TGCGCCAGCATGGAGAGGACAGCGGCTGCCGAGCAGTACTTC
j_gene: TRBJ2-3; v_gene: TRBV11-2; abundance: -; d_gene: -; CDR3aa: CASSGSGKDTQYF; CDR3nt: TGTGCCAGCAGTGGGTCAGGGAAAGATACGCAGTATTTT
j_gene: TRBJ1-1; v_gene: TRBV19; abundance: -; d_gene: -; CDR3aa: CASSMRTVNTEAFF; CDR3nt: TGTGCCAGTAGTATGAGGACAGTGAACACTGAAGCTTTCTTT
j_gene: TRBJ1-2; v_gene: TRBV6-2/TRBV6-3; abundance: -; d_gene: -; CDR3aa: CASSLQSTYGYTF; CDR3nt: TGTGCCAGCAGTCTACAGAGTACCTATGGCTACACCTTC
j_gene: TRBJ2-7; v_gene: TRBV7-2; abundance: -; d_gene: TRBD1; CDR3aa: CASSVGQFYSYEQYF; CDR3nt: TGTGCCAGCAGCGTGGGACAGTTCTACTCCTACGAGCAGTACTTC
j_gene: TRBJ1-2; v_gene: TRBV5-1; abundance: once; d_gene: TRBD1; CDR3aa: CASSGTGKNGYTF; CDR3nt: TGCGCCAGCAGCGGGACAGGGAAAAATGGCTACACCTTC
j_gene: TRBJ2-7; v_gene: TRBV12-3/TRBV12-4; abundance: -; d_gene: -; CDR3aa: CASSLGGGYEQYF; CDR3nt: TGTGCCAGCAGTTTAGGCGGCGGCTACGAGCAGTACTTC
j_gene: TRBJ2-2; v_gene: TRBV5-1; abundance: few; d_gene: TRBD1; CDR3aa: CASSPGTDGNTGELFF; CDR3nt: TGCGCCAGCAGCCCCGGGACAGATGGAAACACCGGGGAGCTGTTTTTT
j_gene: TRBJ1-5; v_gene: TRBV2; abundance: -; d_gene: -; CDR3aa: CASRKEGNQPQHF; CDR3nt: TGTGCCAGCAGGAAAGAGGGCAATCAGCCCCAGCATTTT
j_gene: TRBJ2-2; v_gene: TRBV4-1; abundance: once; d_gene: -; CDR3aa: CASSQPLNTGELFF; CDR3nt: TGCGCCAGCAGCCAACCTCTGAACACCGGGGAGCTGTTTTTT
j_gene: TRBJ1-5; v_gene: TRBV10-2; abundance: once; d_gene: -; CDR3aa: CASSELGGDQPQHF; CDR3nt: TGCGCCAGCAGTGAGTTAGGGGGTGATCAGCCCCAGCATTTT
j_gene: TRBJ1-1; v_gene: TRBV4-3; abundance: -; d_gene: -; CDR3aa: CASSQDQAANTEAFF; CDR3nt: TGCGCCAGCAGCCAAGATCAGGCCGCGAACACTGAAGCTTTCTTT
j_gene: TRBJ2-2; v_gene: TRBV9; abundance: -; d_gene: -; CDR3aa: CASSVARTNTGELFF; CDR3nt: TGTGCCAGCAGCGTAGCCAGGACGAACACCGGGGAGCTGTTTTTT
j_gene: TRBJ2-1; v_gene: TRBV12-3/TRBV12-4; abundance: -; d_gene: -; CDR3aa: CASSLEGGDEQFF; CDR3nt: TGTGCCAGCAGTTTAGAGGGGGGGGATGAGCAGTTCTTC
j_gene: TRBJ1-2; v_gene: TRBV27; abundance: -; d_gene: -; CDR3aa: CASSLMGRGAWGGYTF; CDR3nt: TGTGCCAGCAGTTTAATGGGCCGGGGGGCCTGGGGAGGCTACACCTTC
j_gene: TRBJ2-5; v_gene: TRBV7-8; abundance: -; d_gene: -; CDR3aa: CASSARQYYQETQYF; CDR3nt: TGTGCCAGCAGCGCCCGACAGTACTACCAAGAGACCCAGTACTTC
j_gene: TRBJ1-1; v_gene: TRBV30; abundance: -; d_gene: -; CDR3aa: CAWSVGLSNTEAFF; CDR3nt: TGTGCCTGGAGTGTAGGACTCTCGAACACTGAAGCTTTCTTT
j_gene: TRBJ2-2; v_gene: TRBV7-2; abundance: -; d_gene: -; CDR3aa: CASSRRTSFGELFF; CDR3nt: TGTGCCAGCAGCCGGAGGACGTCTTTCGGGGAGCTGTTTTTT